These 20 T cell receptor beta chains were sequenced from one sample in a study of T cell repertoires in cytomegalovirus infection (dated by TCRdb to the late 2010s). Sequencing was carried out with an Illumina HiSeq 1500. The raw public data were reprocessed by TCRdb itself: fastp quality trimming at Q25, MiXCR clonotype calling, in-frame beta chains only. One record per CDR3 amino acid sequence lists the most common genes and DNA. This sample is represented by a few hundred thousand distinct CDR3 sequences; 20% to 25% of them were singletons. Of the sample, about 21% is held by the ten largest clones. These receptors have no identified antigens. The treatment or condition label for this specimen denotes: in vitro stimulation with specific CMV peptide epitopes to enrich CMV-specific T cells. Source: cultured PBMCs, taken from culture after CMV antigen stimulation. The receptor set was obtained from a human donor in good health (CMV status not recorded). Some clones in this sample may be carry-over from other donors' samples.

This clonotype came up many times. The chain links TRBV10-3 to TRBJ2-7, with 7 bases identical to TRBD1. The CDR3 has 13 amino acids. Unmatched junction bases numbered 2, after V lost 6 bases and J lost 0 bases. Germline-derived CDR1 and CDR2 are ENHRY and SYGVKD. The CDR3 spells CAISRDSSYEQYF. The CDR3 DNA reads TGTGCCATCAGCCGGGACAGCTCCTACGAGCAGTACTTC.

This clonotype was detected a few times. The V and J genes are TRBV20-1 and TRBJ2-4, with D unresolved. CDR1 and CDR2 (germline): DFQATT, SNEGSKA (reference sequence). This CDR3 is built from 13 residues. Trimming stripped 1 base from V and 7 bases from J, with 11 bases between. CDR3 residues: CSARADSGNIQYF. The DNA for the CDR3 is TGCAGTGCTAGAGCTGACTCCGGGAACATTCAGTACTTC.

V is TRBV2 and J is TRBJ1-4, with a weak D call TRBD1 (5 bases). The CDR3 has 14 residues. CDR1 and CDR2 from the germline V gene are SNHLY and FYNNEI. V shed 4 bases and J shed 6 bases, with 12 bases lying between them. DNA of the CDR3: TGTGCCAGCAGTGGGGAGGGGTTCGATGAAAAACTGTTTTTT. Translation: CASSGEGFDEKLFF.

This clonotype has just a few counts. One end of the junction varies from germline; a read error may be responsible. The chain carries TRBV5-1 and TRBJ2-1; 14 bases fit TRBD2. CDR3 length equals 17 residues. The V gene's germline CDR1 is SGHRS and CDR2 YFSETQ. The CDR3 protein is CASSSSGTSGRYNEQLF. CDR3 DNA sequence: TGCGCCAGCAGCTCCTCCGGGACTAGCGGGAGATACAATGAGCAGCTCTTC.

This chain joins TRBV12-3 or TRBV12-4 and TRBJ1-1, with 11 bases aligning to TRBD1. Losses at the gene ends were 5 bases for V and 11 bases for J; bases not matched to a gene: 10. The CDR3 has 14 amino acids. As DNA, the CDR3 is TGTGCCAGCAGTCCCGGACAGGGGGCGAGTTGGGCTTTCTTT. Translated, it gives CASSPGQGASWAFF.

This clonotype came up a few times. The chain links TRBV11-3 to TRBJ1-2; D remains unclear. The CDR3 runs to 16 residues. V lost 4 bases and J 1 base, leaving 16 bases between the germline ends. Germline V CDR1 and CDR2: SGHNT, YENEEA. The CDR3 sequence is CASSSSLAALNYGYTF. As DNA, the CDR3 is TGTGCCAGCAGCTCCAGCTTGGCAGCCCTTAACTATGGCTACACCTTC.

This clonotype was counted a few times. The CDR3 DNA is TGTGCCAGCAGCTCTGTAGCGGGAGGAGACAATGAGCAGTTCTTC. Translating gives CASSSVAGGDNEQFF. The rearrangement joins TRBV6-5 to TRBJ2-1; TRBD2 matches 10 bases. Looked up from germline, CDR1 is MNHEY and CDR2 is SVGAGI. Trimming cost V 6 bases and J 5 bases; bases outside gene matches: 7. This CDR3 region has 15 residues.

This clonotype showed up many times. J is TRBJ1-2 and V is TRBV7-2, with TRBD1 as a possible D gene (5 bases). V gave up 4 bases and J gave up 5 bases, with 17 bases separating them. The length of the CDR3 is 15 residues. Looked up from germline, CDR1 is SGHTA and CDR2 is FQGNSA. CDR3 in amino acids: CASSSFLETAYGYTF. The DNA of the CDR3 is TGTGCCAGCAGCTCCTTTCTGGAGACAGCGTATGGCTACACCTTC.

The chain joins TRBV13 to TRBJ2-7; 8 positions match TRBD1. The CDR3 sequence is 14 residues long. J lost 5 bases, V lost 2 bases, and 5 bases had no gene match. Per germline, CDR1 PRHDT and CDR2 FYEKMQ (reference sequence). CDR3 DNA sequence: TGTGCCAGCAGCTTACGACAGGGGATGAACGAGCAGTACTTC. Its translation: CASSLRQGMNEQYF.

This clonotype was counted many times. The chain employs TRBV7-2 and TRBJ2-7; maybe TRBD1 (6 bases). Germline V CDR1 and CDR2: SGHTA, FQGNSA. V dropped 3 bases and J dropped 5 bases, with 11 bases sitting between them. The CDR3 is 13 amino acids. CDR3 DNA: TGTGCCAGCAGCTTGGGGTCAGGGGACGAGCAGTACTTC. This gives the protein CASSLGSGDEQYF.

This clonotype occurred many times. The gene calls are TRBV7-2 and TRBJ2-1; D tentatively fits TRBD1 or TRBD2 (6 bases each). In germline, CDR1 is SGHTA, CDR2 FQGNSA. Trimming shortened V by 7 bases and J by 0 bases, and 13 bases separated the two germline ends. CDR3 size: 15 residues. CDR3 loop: CASTQGGGSYNEQFF. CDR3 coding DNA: TGTGCCAGCACCCAAGGGGGAGGCTCCTACAATGAGCAGTTCTTC.

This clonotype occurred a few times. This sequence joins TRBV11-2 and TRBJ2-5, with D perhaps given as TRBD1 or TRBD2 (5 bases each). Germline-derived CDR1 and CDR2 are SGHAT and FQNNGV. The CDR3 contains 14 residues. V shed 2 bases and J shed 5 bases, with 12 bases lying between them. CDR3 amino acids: CASSLLAREETQYF. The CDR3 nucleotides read TGTGCCAGCAGCTTACTGGCCAGGGAGGAGACCCAGTACTTC.

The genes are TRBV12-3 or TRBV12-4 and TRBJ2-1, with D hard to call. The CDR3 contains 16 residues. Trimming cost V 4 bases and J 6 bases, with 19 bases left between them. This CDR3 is CASSYLSIGRPNEQFF. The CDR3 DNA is TGTGCCAGCAGTTATTTAAGCATAGGACGACCCAATGAGCAGTTCTTC.

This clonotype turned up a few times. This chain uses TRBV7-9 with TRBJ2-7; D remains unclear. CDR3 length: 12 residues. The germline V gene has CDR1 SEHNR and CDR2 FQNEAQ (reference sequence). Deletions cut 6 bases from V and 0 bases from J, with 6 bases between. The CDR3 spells CASSSSSYEQYV. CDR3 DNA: TGTGCCAGCAGTTCGAGCTCCTACGAGCAGTACGTC.

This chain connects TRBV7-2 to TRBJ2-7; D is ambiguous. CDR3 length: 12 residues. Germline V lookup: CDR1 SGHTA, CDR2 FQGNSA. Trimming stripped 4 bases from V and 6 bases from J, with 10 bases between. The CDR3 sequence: CASSSPSLEQYF. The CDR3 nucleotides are TGTGCCAGCAGCTCCCCCAGCCTCGAGCAGTACTTC.

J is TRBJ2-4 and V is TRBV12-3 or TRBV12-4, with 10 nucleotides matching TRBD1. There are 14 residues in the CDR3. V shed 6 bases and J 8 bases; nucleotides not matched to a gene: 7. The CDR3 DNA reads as TGTGCCAGCAGACCTGGGACAGGGGTTGACATTCAGTACTTC. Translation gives CASRPGTGVDIQYF.

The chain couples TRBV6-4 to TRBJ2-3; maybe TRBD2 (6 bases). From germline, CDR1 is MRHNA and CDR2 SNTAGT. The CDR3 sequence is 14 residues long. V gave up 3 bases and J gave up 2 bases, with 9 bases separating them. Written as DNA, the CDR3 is TGTGCCAGCAGTGAGACTAGATCCACAGATACGCAGTATTTT. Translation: CASSETRSTDTQYF.

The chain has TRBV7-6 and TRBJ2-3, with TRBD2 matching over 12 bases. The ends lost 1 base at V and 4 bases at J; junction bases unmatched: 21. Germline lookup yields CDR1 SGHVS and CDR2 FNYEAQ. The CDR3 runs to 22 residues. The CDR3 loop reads CASSLDPPRGASGRARADTQYF. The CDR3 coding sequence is TGTGCCAGCAGCTTAGACCCCCCCCGGGGGGCTAGCGGGAGGGCCAGGGCAGATACGCAGTATTTT.

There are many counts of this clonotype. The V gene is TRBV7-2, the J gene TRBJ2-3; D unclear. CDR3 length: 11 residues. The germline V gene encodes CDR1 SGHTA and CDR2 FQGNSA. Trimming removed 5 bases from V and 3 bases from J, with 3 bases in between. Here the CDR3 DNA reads TGTGCCAGCAGCCTTACAGATACGCAGTATTTT. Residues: CASSLTDTQYF.

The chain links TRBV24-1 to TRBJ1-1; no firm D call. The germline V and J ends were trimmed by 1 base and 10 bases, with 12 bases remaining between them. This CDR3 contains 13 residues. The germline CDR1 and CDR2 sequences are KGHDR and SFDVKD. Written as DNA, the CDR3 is TGTGCCACCAGTGATTTCTCGTCGGGAGCAGCTTTCTTT. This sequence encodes CATSDFSSGAAFF.